A selection of T cell receptor beta chains follows, all from one sample in a study of T cells in Graves' hyperthyroidism and ophthalmopathy. Using its own MiXCR run on the multiplex PCR reads, TCRdb lists one record per CDR3 protein. Counted here are about 360,000 distinct CDR3 sequences, around 13% occurring once; the ten biggest clones make up 9.2%. Sequenced sample: blood. The receptor set was obtained from a woman between 18 and 29 years old with Graves' hyperthyroidism. Each CDR3 is given with its conserved first and last residue. D genes are given only for firm matches.

v_gene	j_gene	d_gene	CDR3aa
TRBV5-4	TRBJ1-6	NA	CASSPKKSSYNSPLHF
TRBV7-2	TRBJ2-6	TRBD1	CASSLALRDRVSRSGANVLTF
TRBV4-2	TRBJ2-1	NA	CASSQGGSRSSYNEQFF
TRBV4-2	TRBJ1-1	NA	CASSQGGPGHPKNTEAFF
TRBV20-1	TRBJ2-5	NA	CSAAGGGPRSETQYF
TRBV28	TRBJ2-5	NA	CASSLPPSLTQGTQYF
TRBV4-1	TRBJ1-1	NA	CASSQESLNTEAFF
TRBV7-9	TRBJ1-1	NA	CASSSDGTPNTEAFF
TRBV28	TRBJ1-1	NA	CASSRRDLNTEAFF
TRBV7-8	TRBJ2-5	TRBD1	CASSLEDRVQETQYF
TRBV12-3/TRBV12-4	TRBJ1-4	TRBD1	CASTTIGGDRGWEKLFF
TRBV14	TRBJ2-1	NA	CASSGRSWRGSNEQFF
TRBV7-2	TRBJ2-4	NA	CASSSPGRGIIQYF
TRBV19	TRBJ2-5	NA	CASSTGSQETQYF
TRBV12-3/TRBV12-4	TRBJ1-1	TRBD1	CASRTGGRTEAFF
TRBV5-6	TRBJ2-1	TRBD2	CASSPLIAGFYNEQFF
TRBV11-2	TRBJ2-3	TRBD2	CASSLTWGLAGGPPDTQYF
TRBV20-1	TRBJ1-2	NA	CSASSRTILANYGYTF
TRBV4-1	TRBJ1-1	NA	CASSQGAGRRNTEAFF
TRBV3-1	TRBJ2-3	NA	CASSLSAGNTDTQYF
TRBV7-9	TRBJ1-1	NA	CAPQRSDTEAFF
TRBV6-4	TRBJ2-5	NA	CASSPDRSFQPMYF
TRBV2	TRBJ2-3	TRBD2	CASSGSGRALFSTDTQYF
TRBV3-1	TRBJ1-1	TRBD1	CASSPGDSRNTEAFF
TRBV10-3	TRBJ2-1	NA	CAISERATLGANEQFF
TRBV4-1	TRBJ1-5	TRBD1	CASRRYLAGTGGQPQHF
TRBV11-2	TRBJ2-4	TRBD2	CASSHYSGRGKNIQYF
TRBV12-3/TRBV12-4	TRBJ2-7	TRBD2	CASSPRTSGAYEQYF
TRBV12-3/TRBV12-4	TRBJ2-7	NA	CASSRESYEQYF
TRBV19	TRBJ2-5	NA	CASSIGGGGVQETQYF
TRBV30	TRBJ2-2	NA	CAWSDPQNTGELFF
TRBV6-2/TRBV6-3	TRBJ2-2	TRBD1	CASRGTGNPGELFF
TRBV3-1	TRBJ1-2	NA	CASSQDRWGYGYTF
TRBV28	TRBJ2-2	NA	CASSLQNTGELFF
TRBV28	TRBJ1-2	NA	CASSFRGAVVYGYTF
TRBV28	TRBJ1-1	NA	CASSLESTEAFF
TRBV18	TRBJ1-5	NA	CASSPSEGVNQPQHF
TRBV19	TRBJ1-1	NA	CASSIGSGMNTEAFF
TRBV27	TRBJ2-7	TRBD1	CASSSPGTVLYEQYF
TRBV20-1	TRBJ2-1	NA	CSARGSSNYNEQFF
TRBV5-1	TRBJ1-1	TRBD1	CASSLGRGLGNTEAFF
TRBV19	TRBJ2-7	NA	CASRDKYSYEQYF
TRBV18	TRBJ2-7	NA	CASSPPRGLTYEQYF
TRBV19	TRBJ1-1	NA	CASSIFSVESTEAFF
TRBV28	TRBJ2-7	NA	CATKRTNSYEQYF
TRBV3-1	TRBJ1-1	NA	CASSPDSSRGNTEAFF
TRBV28	TRBJ2-2	NA	CASSLGQITGELFF
TRBV4-3	TRBJ2-1	NA	CASSQERTYRGQFF
TRBV4-2	TRBJ2-1	NA	CASSQASSGEMYNEQFF
TRBV7-2	TRBJ1-3	NA	CASSASGAPGNTIYF
TRBV5-1	TRBJ2-5	NA	CASSSQGQETQYF
TRBV7-8	TRBJ1-1	NA	CASSPQEENTEAFF
TRBV29-1	TRBJ2-7	NA	CSVAGVRGTSSYEQYF
TRBV12-3/TRBV12-4	TRBJ2-7	NA	CASSLGRSPLLVDEQYF
TRBV19	TRBJ1-6	NA	CASSIVPGMNSPLHF
TRBV6-2/TRBV6-3	TRBJ1-1	TRBD1	CASMRGPEAFF
TRBV20-1	TRBJ1-5	NA	CSTNRATDQPQHF